This T cell receptor beta chain was retrieved from a study of CD8 T cells in ankylosing spondylitis. On this clonotype itself: Its cognate antigen is unknown.

Study results and limitations: A TCR beta motif of about 8 highly homologous variants seemed to mark ankylosing spondylitis blood.

Construction of TCR beta libraries was performed using quantitative 5'-RACE with molecular barcodes. TCRdb re-called the 5' RACE reads with MiXCR, one entry per CDR3 protein. The repertoire holds about 220,000 distinct CDR3 sequences, with roughly 25% as singletons. Losses at the gene ends were 7 bases for V and 0 bases for J; bases not matched to a gene: 7. CDR1 and CDR2 from the germline V gene are PRHDT and FYEKMQ (reference sequence). CDR3 length: 15 residues. The sequence was obtained from a male donor with ankylosing spondylitis or in good health (not recorded which). The chain employs TRBV13 and TRBJ2-5, with TRBD2 identical over 8 bases. The sequenced sample was blood, either unsorted or a sorted T cell fraction (not recorded which). DNA of the CDR3: TGTGCCAGCAAGGAAGCGGGAGTTTACCAAGAGACCCAGTACTTC. Encoded protein: CASKEAGVYQETQYF. Complete variable domain (other parts from reference TRBV13 and TRBJ2-5): AAGVIQSPRHLIKEKRETATLKCYPIPRHDTVYWYQQGPGQDPQFLISFYEKMQSDKGSIPDRFSAQQFSDYHSELNMSSLELGDSALYFCASKEAGVYQETQYFGPGTRLLVL.